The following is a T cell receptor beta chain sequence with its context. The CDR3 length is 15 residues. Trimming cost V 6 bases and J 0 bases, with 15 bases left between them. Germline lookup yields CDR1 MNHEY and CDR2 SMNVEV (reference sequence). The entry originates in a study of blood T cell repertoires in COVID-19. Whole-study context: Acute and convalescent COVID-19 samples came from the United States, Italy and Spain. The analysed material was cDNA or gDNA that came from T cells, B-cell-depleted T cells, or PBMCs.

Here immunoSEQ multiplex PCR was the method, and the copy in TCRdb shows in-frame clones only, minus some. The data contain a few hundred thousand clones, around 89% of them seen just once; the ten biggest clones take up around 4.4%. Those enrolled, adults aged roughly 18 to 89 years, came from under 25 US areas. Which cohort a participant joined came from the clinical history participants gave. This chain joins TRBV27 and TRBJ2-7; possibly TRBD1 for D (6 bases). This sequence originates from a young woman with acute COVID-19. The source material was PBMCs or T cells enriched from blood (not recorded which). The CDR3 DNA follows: TGTGCCAGCAGGCTCGACAGGTGGAGCTCCTACGAGCAGTACTTC. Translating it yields CASRLDRWSSYEQYF.